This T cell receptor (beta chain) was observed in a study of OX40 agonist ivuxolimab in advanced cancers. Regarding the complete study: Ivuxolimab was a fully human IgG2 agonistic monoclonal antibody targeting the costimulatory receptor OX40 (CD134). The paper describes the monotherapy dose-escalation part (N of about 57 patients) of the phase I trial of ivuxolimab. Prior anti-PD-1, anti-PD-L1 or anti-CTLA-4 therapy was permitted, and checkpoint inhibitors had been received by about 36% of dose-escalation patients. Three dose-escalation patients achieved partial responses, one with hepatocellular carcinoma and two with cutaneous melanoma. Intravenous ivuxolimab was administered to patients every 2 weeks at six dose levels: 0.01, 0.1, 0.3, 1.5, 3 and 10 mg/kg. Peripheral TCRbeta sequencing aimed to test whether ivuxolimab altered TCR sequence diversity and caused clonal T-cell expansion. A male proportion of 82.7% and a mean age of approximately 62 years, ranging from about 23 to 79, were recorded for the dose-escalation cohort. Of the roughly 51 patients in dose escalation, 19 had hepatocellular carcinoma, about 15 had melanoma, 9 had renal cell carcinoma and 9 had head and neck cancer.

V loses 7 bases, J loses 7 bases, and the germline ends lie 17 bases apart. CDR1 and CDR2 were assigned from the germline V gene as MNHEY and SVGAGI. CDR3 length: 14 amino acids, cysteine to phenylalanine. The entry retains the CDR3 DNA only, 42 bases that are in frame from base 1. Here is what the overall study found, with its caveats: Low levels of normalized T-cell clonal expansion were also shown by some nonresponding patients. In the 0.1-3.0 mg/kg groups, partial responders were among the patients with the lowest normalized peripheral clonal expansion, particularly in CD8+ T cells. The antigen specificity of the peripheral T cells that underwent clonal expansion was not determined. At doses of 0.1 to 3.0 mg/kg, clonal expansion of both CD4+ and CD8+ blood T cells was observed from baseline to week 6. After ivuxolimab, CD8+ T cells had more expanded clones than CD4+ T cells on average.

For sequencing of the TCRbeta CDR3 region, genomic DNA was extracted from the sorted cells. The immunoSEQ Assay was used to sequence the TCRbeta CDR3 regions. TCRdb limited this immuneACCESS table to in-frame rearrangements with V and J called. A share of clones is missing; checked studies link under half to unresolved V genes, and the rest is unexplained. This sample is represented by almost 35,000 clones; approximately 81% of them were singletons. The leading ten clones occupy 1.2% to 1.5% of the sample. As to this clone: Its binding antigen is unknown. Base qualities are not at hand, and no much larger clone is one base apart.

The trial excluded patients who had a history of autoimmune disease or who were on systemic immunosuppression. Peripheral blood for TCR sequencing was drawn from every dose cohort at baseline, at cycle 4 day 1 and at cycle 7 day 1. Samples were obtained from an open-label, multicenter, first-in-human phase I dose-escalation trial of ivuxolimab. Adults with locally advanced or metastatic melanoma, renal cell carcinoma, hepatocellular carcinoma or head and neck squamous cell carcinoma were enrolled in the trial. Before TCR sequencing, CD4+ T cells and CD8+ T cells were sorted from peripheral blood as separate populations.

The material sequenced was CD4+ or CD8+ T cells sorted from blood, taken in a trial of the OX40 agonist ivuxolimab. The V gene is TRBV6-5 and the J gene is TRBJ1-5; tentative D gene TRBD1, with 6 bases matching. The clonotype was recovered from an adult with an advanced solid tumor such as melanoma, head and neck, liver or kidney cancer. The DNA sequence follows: TGTGCCAGCAAACCCCTCGGGGGCGCGCAGCCCCAGCATTTT. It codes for CASKPLGGAQPQHF.